This TCR beta chain is drawn from a study of cytomegalovirus exposure and HLA in healthy donors (TCRdb year 2017). In terms of the full investigation: The 500 to 800 repertoires of the first cohort and the 95 to 150 validation repertoires were produced on the same platform, according to a later analysis. The study aimed to test whether signatures of past pathogen exposure could be identified by cataloging public T cell receptors. Along with the roughly 670-subject first cohort, a separate validation cohort of 120 different subjects was used. High-throughput TCR immunosequencing, statistical association of individual TCRs with disease status, and machine learning were combined to predict cytomegalovirus infection status. Study-wide findings and limitations: A later analysis had no HLA typing for the validation cohort, so co-occurrence there was scored across all 120 or so repertoires. A few of the identified cytomegalovirus-associated TCR beta chains were confirmed in vitro to be specific for cytomegalovirus antigens. Of the cluster scores, approximately 94% were above 0 in a later analysis, which found that TCRs clustered in the first cohort also tended to co-occur in the approximately 130 validation repertoires. While some public TCRs were present in many individuals, most TCR sequences turned up only very rarely across donors. The study gave a list of about 170 TCR beta chains associated with cytomegalovirus. The authors suggested that the approach could potentially be generalized to other disease states and immunological phenotypes. In both the original and validation cohorts, the classifier was reported to diagnose cytomegalovirus status with high specificity and sensitivity.

Separate from the approximately 690-subject first cohort, the validation cohort of roughly 110 subjects was the group to which the donors belonged. The library relied on the immunoSEQ multiplex PCR assay. Turning to the authors' computational methods: A statistical classification framework was built for diagnosing cytomegalovirus status from the catalog of TCR beta chain sequences. Entries here come from immuneACCESS through TCRdb and include only in-frame sequences with V and J called. Some clones fail to appear in such tables; in the studies checked, an unresolved V gene covers under half of the shortfall, and the cause of the remainder is unknown. The V and J calls and clone size were taken over from that table, and D and trimming were inferred from the DNA. For this sample there are roughly 150,000 clones; 85% to 90% appear just once. The top ten hold 2.5% to 4% of the sample. V and J lose 8 bases and 2 bases, and a span of 12 bases separates them. From its cysteine to its phenylalanine, the CDR3 spans 14 amino acids. The DNA shown is the 42-base CDR3, in frame from base 1. The CDR1 and CDR2 encoded by the germline V gene are MGHRA and YSYEKL.

Remarks on this clone: Its antigen target is currently unknown. Per-base qualities were not stored, and no clone one base away is much larger.

The V and J segments used are TRBV4-1 and TRBJ1-4, with the D gene not clear enough to name. This sequence originates from a woman between 18 and 29 years old in good health and CMV-seropositive. Sequenced input: PBMCs. The CDR3 region: CASGEGGTNEKLFF. The nucleotide sequence is TGCGCCAGCGGTGAGGGTGGGACTAATGAAAAACTGTTTTTT.